This T cell receptor (beta chain) appears in the sequencing data of a study of T cells in tumors after PD-1 blockade. Study context: Excluded were patients with checkpoint blockade, immunosuppressants, or radiotherapy or other anti-cancer therapy within 4 weeks. Some patients also took daily vismodegib 150 mg during anti-PD-1 treatment. Tumor samples averaged around 26,000 templates (range about 550-99,264) and 6,041 unique clonotypes. Findings and caveats of the study: Clonal replacement appeared only between pre- and post-treatment samples.

The method was immunoSEQ multiplex PCR; TCRdb's version includes in-frame clones alone and lacks a portion of them. The table lists around 12,000 clones, under 80% of them singletons, with roughly 15% in the top ten. Trimming pared 3 bases from V and 5 bases from J, leaving 17 bases between. Germline V gene sequence: CDR1 SGHDT, CDR2 YYEEEE. The CDR3 contains 15 residues. Worth noting for this clone: What it binds is not known.

The sequencing used tumor tissue, collected before anti-PD-1 treatment. The clonotype was recovered from a human donor with basal cell carcinoma. The J gene is TRBJ2-5, the V gene TRBV5-6; perhaps D is TRBD1 or TRBD2 (6 bases each). The CDR3 DNA sequence: TGTGCCAGCAGCTACAGGCAGATGGGGGGCGAGACCCAGTACTTC. Protein: CASSYRQMGGETQYF.